This entry lists 19 T cell receptor beta chains sequenced from one sample in a study of Ad26.COV2.S vaccination and SARS-CoV-2 variants. TCRdb keeps only in-frame clones here, not all; method: immunoSEQ multiplex PCR. The sample contains 360,000 or so clones, about 91% of which appear only once. Treatment reported: about 20 received Ad26.COV2.S at low or high dose, single or two shots; five or six received placebo; per-sample allocation not given. On day 63 after the first injection, vaccine and placebo recipients gave samples. Sequencing was performed on peripheral blood, taken in a trial of Ad26.COV2.S vaccine versus placebo. All receptors come from a person between 18 and 59 years old who received the Ad26.COV2.S COVID-19 vaccine or a placebo.

The chain is built from TRBV5-4 and TRBJ2-7; D is undetermined. The germline V gene has CDR1 SGHNT and CDR2 YYREEE (reference sequence). This CDR3 contains 13 residues. Deletions cut 0 bases from V and 1 base from J, with 5 bases between. CDR3 in amino acids: CASSLGASYEQYF. The CDR3 DNA reads TGTGCCAGCAGCTTGGGGGCATCCTACGAGCAGTACTTC.

This clone was recorded only once. The gene calls are TRBV28 and TRBJ2-1; tentatively, D is TRBD1 (6 bases). CDR3 size: 18 residues. Trimming shortened V by 3 bases and J by 2 bases, and 20 bases separated the two germline ends. The germline CDR1 and CDR2 sequences are MDHEN and SYDVKM. The CDR3 nucleotides are TGTGCCAGCAGTTTGGCACAATCTCAGGGGCGGGCCTACAATGAGCAGTTCTTC. Encoded protein: CASSLAQSQGRAYNEQFF. Full variable domain (outside the CDR3, taken from reference TRBV28 and TRBJ2-1): DVKVTQSSRYLVKRTGEKVFLECVQDMDHENMFWYRQDPGLGLRLIYFSYDVKMKEKGDIPEGYSVSREKKERFSLILESASTNQTSMYLCASSLAQSQGRAYNEQFFGPGTRLTVL.

The chain combines TRBV5-1 with TRBJ2-7, with D uncertain. Germline-derived CDR1 and CDR2 are SGHRS and YFSETQ. The CDR3 totals 14 residues. V gave up 4 bases and J gave up 3 bases, with 14 bases separating them. The CDR3 region has the DNA TGCGCCAGCAGCACGGACCCAGGTAGCTACGAGCAGTACTTC. Encoded protein: CASSTDPGSYEQYF.

This sequence joins TRBV10-3 and TRBJ1-1; possibly TRBD1 for D (5 bases). V lost 5 bases, J lost 0 bases, and 13 bases lay in between. Germline V gives CDR1 ENHRY, CDR2 SYGVKD. CDR3 length equals 15 residues. The CDR3 DNA reads as TGTGCCATCAGTACGGGGGTTCTTATGAACACTGAAGCTTTCTTT. Translation: CAISTGVLMNTEAFF.

The chain uses TRBV6-5 and TRBJ1-3; D gene ambiguous. The CDR3 runs to 11 residues. V lost 8 bases and J 4 bases, leaving 6 bases between the germline ends. Per the germline V gene, CDR1 is MNHEY and CDR2 is SVGAGI. The CDR3 sequence is CASEQGNTIYF. The CDR3 DNA sequence: TGTGCCAGCGAGCAGGGAAACACCATATATTTT.

The genes are TRBV25-1 and TRBJ1-2; 9 bases are a match to TRBD1. Germline V gene sequence: CDR1 MGHDK, CDR2 SYGVNS. V gave up 6 bases and J gave up 6 bases; unmatched junction bases: 17. This CDR3 contains 17 residues. The CDR3 DNA sequence: TGTGCCAGCAGGGGGAGGGACAGGGAGGGTAGTTTCGATGGCTACACCTTC. It encodes CASRGRDREGSFDGYTF.

V usage is TRBV19 and J usage is TRBJ2-1; 7 positions agree with TRBD2. CDR3 length: 15 amino acids. Germline V gene data show CDR1 as LNHDA and CDR2 as SQIVND (reference sequence). The J segment lost 1 base and the V segment lost 7 bases, leaving 7 bases of the junction unmatched. The CDR3 loop reads CASTRELRSYNEQFF. CDR3 bases: TGTGCCAGTACGCGGGAGCTGAGGTCCTACAATGAGCAGTTCTTC.

V is TRBV6-2 or TRBV6-3 and J is TRBJ2-4; 8 nucleotides agree with TRBD2. Germline lookup yields CDR1 MNHEY and CDR2 SVGEGT. Trimming took 2 bases from V and 1 from J; bases not matched to a gene: 4. The CDR3 has 16 amino acids. The CDR3 is CASSYGAGDAKNIQYF. The CDR3 coding sequence is TGTGCCAGCAGTTACGGAGCGGGAGATGCCAAAAACATTCAGTACTTC.

J is TRBJ2-7 and V is TRBV6-6, with 7 bases fitting TRBD1. With 7 bases clipped from V and 1 base from J, the junction kept 10 bases outside the gene matches. CDR1 and CDR2 from the germline V gene are MNHNY and SVGAGI (reference sequence). The CDR3 length is 15 residues. Here the CDR3 reads CASTQRQGQSYEQYF. DNA for the CDR3: TGTGCCAGCACCCAGCGACAGGGTCAATCCTACGAGCAGTACTTC.

V and J are TRBV19 and TRBJ1-1; weak D call: TRBD1 (5 bases). The CDR3 spans 15 residues. V was cut by 2 bases and J by 3 bases, with 13 bases left in between. The germline V gene encodes CDR1 LNHDA and CDR2 SQIVND (reference sequence). As DNA, the CDR3 is TGTGCCAGTAGTATAATGGAGGGGATGGACACTGAAGCTTTCTTT. Its translation is CASSIMEGMDTEAFF.

The V and J genes are TRBV7-6 and TRBJ2-3; D unclear. V lost 5 bases and J 0 bases, leaving 12 bases between the germline ends. Looked up from germline, CDR1 is SGHVS and CDR2 is FNYEAQ. This CDR3 contains 15 residues. CDR3 sequence (DNA): TGTGCCAGCAGCCTAGGACCGAGTAGCACAGATACGCAGTATTTT. It translates to CASSLGPSSTDTQYF. Complete variable domain (other parts from reference TRBV7-6 and TRBJ2-3): GAGVSQSPRYKVTKRGQDVALRCDPISGHVSLYWYRQALGQGPEFLTYFNYEAQQDKSGLPNDRFSAERPEGSISTLTIQRTEQRDSAMYRCASSLGPSSTDTQYFGPGTRLTVL.

The chain links TRBV30 to TRBJ2-7; 7 bases are shared with TRBD1. The CDR3 has 14 residues. With 3 bases clipped from V and 5 bases from J, the junction kept 10 bases outside the gene matches. Germline assignment: CDR1 GTSNPN and CDR2 SVGIG (reference sequence). CDR3: CAWRRGPPGHEQYF. CDR3 DNA: TGTGCCTGGAGGAGGGGGCCCCCGGGCCACGAGCAGTACTTC.

The V and J genes are TRBV6-5 and TRBJ2-7, with 10 bases fitting TRBD2. Germline V gene data show CDR1 as MNHEY and CDR2 as SVGAGI. J lost 8 bases, V lost 6 bases, and 10 bases had no gene match. The CDR3 sequence is 14 residues long. CDR3 in amino acids: CASSRGASGGKQYF. DNA for the CDR3: TGTGCCAGCAGCCGGGGGGCTAGCGGGGGTAAGCAGTACTTC.

J is TRBJ1-3 and V is TRBV18, with 9 bases lining up with TRBD1. The CDR3 contains 17 residues. Unmatched junction bases numbered 13, after V lost 6 bases and J lost 4 bases. Germline assignment: CDR1 KGHSH and CDR2 LQKENI. The CDR3 is CASSLRSGQGAGNTIYF. The CDR3 coding sequence is TGTGCCAGCTCCCTAAGATCGGGACAGGGTGCAGGAAACACCATATATTTT.

CDR3 region: CASSLSGRVVTEAFF. The DNA for the CDR3 is TGTGCCAGCAGTTTATCGGGCAGGGTGGTTACTGAAGCTTTCTTT. The V and J genes are TRBV27 and TRBJ1-1, with D perhaps matching TRBD1 (5 bases). V dropped 0 bases and J dropped 5 bases, with 13 bases sitting between them. The CDR3 contains 15 residues. Germline loops: CDR1 MNHEY, CDR2 SMNVEV (reference sequence).

The rearrangement links TRBV4-1 to TRBJ2-2; 8 nucleotides match TRBD1. Germline CDR1 is MGHRA and CDR2 is YSYEKL. The CDR3 covers 16 residues. J gave up 4 bases and V 9 bases, and 13 bases lay outside the gene matches. CDR3 residues: CASNWDRLGGTGELFF. The CDR3 bases are TGCGCCAGTAACTGGGACAGGCTGGGGGGCACCGGGGAGCTGTTTTTT.

V and J are TRBV6-1 and TRBJ2-7, with 9 bases fitting TRBD2. The length of the CDR3 is 17 residues. The germline V gene encodes CDR1 MNHNS and CDR2 SASEGT. The V gene end was trimmed by 3 bases and the J gene end by 5 bases; junction bases not matched to a gene: 14. CDR3 residues: CASSETGFSGRAHEQYF. The CDR3, as DNA: TGTGCCAGCAGTGAGACAGGATTTAGCGGGAGAGCCCACGAGCAGTACTTC.

As concerns this clone: This same CDR3 is encoded by further DNA sequences in the sample. This chain connects TRBV5-1 to TRBJ1-1, with unresolved D. Germline V CDR1 and CDR2: SGHRS, YFSETQ. Trimming removed 1 base from V and 1 base from J, with 8 bases in between. The CDR3 runs to 14 residues. CDR3 sequence: CASSLSGGNTEAFF. DNA for the CDR3: TGCGCCAGCAGCTTGTCGGGCGGGAACACTGAAGCTTTCTTT.

J is TRBJ2-6 and V is TRBV5-4; no clear D. Germline loops: CDR1 SGHNT, CDR2 YYREEE (reference sequence). V was pared by 0 bases and J by 0 bases, with 10 bases between. This CDR3 comprises 17 residues. The CDR3 loop reads CASSLESVLSGANVLTF. The CDR3 nucleotides are TGTGCCAGCAGCTTGGAGTCGGTCCTCTCTGGGGCCAACGTCCTGACTTTC.